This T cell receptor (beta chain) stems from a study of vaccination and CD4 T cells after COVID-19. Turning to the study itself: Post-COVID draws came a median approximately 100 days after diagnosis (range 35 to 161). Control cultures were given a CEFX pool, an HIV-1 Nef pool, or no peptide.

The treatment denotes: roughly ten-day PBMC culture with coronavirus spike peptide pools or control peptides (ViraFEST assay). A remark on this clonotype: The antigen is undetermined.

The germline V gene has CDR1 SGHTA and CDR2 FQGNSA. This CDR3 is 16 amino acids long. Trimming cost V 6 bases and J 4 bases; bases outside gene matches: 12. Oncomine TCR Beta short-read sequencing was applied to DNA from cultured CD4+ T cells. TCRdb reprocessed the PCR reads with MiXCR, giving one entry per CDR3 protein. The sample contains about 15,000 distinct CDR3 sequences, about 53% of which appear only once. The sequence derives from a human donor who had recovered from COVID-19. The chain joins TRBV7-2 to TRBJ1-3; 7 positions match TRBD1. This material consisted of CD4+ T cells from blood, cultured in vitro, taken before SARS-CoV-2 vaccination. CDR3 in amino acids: CASSRLPRGIGNTIYF. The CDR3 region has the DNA TGTGCCAGCAGTCGTCTACCCAGGGGGATCGGAAACACCATATATTTT. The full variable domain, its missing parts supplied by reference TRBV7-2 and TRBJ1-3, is GAGVSQSPSNKVTEKGKDVELRCDPISGHTALYWYRQSLGQGLEFLIYFQGNSAPDKSGLPSDRFSAERTGGSVSTLTIQRTQQEDSAVYLCASSRLPRGIGNTIYFGEGSWLTVV.